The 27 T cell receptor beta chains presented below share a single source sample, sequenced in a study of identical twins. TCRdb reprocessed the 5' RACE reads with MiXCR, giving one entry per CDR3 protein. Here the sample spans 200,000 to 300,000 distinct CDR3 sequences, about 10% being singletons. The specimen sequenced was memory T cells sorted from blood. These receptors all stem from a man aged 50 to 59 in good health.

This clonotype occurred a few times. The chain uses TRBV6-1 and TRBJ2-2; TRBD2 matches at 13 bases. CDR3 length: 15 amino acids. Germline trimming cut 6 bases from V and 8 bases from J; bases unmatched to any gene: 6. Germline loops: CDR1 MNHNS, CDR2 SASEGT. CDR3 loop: CASSDWTSGGGELFF. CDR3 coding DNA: TGTGCCAGCAGCGACTGGACTAGCGGGGGAGGGGAGCTGTTTTTT.

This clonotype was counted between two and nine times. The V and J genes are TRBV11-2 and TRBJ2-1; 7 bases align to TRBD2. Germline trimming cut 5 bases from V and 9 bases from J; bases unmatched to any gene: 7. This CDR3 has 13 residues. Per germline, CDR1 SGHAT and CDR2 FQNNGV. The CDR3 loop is CASSLSGKGEQFF. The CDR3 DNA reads TGTGCCAGCAGCCTAAGCGGGAAGGGTGAGCAGTTCTTC. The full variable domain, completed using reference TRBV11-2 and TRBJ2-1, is EAGVAQSPRYKIIEKRQSVAFWCNPISGHATLYWYQQILGQGPKLLIQFQNNGVVDDSQLPKDRFSAERLKGVDSTLKIQPAKLEDSAVYLCASSLSGKGEQFFGPGTRLTVL.

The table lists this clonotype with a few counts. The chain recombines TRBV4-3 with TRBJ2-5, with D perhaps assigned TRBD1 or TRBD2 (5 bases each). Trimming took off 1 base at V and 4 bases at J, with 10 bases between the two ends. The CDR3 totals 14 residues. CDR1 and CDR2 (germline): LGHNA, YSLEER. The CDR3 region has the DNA TGCGCCAGCAGCCAAGGGGACGGTGGAGAGACCCAGTACTTC. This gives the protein CASSQGDGGETQYF.

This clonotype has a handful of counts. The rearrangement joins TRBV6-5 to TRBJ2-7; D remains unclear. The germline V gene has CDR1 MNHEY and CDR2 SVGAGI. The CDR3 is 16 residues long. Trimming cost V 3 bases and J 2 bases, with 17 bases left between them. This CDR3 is CASSYAAFDPPYEQYF. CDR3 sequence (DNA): TGTGCCAGCAGTTATGCGGCGTTCGACCCCCCCTACGAGCAGTACTTC.

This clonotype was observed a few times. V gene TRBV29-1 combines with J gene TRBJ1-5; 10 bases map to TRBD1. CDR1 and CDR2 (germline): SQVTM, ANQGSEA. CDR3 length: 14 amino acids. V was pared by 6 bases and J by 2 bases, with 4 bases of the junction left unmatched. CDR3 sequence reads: CSVGGTGGNQPQHF. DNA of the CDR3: TGCAGCGTCGGGGGGACAGGGGGCAATCAGCCCCAGCATTTT.

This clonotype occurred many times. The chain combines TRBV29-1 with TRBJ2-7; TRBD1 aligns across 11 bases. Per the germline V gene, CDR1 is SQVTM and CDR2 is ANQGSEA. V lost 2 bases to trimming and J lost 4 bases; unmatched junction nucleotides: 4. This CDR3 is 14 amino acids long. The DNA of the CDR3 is TGCAGCGTTGAAAATCGGGACAGGGGGTACGAGCAGTACTTC. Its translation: CSVENRDRGYEQYF.

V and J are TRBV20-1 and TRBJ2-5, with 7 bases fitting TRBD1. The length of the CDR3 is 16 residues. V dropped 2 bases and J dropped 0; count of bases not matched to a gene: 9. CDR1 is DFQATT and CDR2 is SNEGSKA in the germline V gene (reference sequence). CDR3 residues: CSARPPNRGNQETQYF. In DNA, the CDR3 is TGCAGTGCTAGACCGCCTAACAGGGGCAACCAAGAGACCCAGTACTTC.

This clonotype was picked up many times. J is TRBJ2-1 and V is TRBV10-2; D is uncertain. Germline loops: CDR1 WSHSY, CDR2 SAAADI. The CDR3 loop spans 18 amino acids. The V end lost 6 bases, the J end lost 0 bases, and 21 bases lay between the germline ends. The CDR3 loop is CASRRIREGGISYNEQFF. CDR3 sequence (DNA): TGCGCCAGCAGGAGGATAAGGGAAGGCGGAATCTCCTACAATGAGCAGTTCTTC.

The CDR3 nucleotides are TGCGCCAGCAGCTTGCTGGCATCAGGGCAAAGCAATTATGGCTACACCTTC. It yields the protein CASSLLASGQSNYGYTF. V and J are TRBV5-1 and TRBJ1-2; TRBD1 might be the D (5 bases). The V end was cut by 1 base, the J end by 5 bases, with 21 bases between. The CDR3 is 17 amino acids. Per germline, CDR1 SGHRS and CDR2 YFSETQ.

The CDR3 DNA reads TGCAGTGCTAGAGTGGGCGGGGCCATCTCCTACGAGCAGTACTTC. Its protein product is CSARVGGAISYEQYF. This chain uses TRBV20-1 with TRBJ2-7; D might be TRBD2 (6 bases). The V gene's germline CDR1 is DFQATT and CDR2 SNEGSKA (reference sequence). Trimming left V 1 base short and J 0 bases short, with 13 bases between. The CDR3 loop spans 15 amino acids.

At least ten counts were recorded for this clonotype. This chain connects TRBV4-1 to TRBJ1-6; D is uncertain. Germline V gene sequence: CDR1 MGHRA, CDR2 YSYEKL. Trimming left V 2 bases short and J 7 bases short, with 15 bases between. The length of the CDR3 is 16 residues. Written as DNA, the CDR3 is TGCGCCAGCAGCCAATCCCTCAGCTTTGTGAATTCACCCCTCCACTTT. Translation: CASSQSLSFVNSPLHF.

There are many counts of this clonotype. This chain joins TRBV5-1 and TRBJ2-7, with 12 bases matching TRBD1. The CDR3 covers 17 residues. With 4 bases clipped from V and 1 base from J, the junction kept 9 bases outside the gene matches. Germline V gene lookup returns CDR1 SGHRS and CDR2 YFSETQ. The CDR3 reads CASSRGTGGVASYEQYF. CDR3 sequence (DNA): TGCGCCAGCAGCCGAGGGACAGGGGGCGTGGCGTCCTACGAGCAGTACTTC.

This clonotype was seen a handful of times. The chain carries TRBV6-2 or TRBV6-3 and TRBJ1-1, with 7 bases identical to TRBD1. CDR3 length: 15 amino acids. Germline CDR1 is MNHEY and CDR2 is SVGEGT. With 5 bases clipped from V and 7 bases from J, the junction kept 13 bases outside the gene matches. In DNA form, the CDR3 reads TGTGCCAGCAGTCGACTTGGGACAGTCCTTTTTGAAGCTTTCTTT. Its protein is CASSRLGTVLFEAFF.

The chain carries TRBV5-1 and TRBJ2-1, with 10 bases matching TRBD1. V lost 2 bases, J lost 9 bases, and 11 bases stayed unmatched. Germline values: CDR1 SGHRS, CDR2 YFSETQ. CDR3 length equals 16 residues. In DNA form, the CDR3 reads TGCGCCAGCAGCTTTGGCGGGACAGGGGCTGCCAGTGAGCAGTTCTTC. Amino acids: CASSFGGTGAASEQFF.

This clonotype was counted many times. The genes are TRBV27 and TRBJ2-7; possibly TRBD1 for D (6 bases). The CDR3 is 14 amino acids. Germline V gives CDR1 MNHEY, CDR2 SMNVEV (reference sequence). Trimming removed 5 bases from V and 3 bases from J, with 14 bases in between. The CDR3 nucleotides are TGTGCCAGCAGTGCCTTGTCAGGGGACTACGAGCAGTACTTC. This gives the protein CASSALSGDYEQYF.

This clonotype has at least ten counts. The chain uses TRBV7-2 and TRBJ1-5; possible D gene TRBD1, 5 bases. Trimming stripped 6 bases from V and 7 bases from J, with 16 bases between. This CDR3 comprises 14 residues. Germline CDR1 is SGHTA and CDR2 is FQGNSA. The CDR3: CASRFQGIGQPQHF. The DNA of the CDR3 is TGTGCCAGCAGATTTCAGGGAATTGGACAGCCCCAGCATTTT. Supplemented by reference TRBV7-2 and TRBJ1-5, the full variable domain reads GAGVSQSPSNKVTEKGKDVELRCDPISGHTALYWYRQSLGQGLEFLIYFQGNSAPDKSGLPSDRFSAERTGGSVSTLTIQRTQQEDSAVYLCASRFQGIGQPQHFGDGTRLSIL.

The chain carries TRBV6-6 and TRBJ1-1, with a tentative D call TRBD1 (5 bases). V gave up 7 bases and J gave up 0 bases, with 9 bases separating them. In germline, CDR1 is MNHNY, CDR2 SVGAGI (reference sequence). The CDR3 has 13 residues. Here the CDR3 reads CASIVGLNTEAFF. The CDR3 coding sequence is TGTGCCAGCATTGTGGGGCTGAACACTGAAGCTTTCTTT.

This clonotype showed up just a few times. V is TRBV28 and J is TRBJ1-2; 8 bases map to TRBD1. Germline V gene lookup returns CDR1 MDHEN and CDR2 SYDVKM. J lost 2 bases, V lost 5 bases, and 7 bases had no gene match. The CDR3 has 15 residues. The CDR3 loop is CASSPYWDRNYGYTF. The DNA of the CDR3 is TGTGCCAGCAGTCCATACTGGGACAGGAACTATGGCTACACCTTC.

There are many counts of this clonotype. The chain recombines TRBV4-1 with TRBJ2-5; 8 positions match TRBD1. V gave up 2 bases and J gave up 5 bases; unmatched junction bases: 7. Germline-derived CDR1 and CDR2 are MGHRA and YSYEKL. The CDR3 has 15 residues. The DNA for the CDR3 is TGCGCCAGCAGCCAACCCGACAGGGGCCAGGAGACCCAGTACTTC. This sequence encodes CASSQPDRGQETQYF.

CDR3 residues: CSISISVAATGVPYEQYF. The CDR3 coding sequence is TGCAGCATATCAATAAGCGTTGCCGCGACAGGGGTCCCCTACGAGCAGTACTTC. The rearrangement joins TRBV29-1 to TRBJ2-7; 8 bases agree with TRBD1. This CDR3 comprises 18 residues. Germline V lookup: CDR1 SQVTM, CDR2 ANQGSEA. Unmatched junction bases numbered 23, after V lost 8 bases and J lost 2 bases.

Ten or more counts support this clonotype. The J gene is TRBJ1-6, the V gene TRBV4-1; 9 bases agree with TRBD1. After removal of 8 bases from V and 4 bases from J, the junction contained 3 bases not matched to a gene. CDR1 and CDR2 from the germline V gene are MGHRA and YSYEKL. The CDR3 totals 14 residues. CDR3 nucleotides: TGCGCCAGCTCGGACAGGGGATATAATTCACCCCTCCACTTT. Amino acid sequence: CASSDRGYNSPLHF.

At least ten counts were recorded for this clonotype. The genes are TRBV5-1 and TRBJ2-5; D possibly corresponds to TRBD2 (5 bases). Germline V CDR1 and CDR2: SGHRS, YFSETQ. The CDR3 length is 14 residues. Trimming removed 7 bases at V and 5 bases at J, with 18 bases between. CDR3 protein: CASGLVTGSETQYF. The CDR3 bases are TGCGCCAGCGGTCTGGTAACGGGATCCGAGACCCAGTACTTC.

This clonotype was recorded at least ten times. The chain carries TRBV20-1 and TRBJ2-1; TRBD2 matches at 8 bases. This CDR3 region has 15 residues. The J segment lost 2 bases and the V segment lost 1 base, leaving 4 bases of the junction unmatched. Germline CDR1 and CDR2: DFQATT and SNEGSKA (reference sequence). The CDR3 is CSARANSGAYNEQFF. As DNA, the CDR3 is TGCAGTGCTAGAGCCAATAGCGGGGCCTACAATGAGCAGTTCTTC.

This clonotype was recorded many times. The CDR3 protein is CASSSGLYAYEQYF. The DNA of the CDR3 is TGTGCCAGCAGCTCGGGACTCTACGCCTACGAGCAGTACTTC. The chain recombines TRBV7-2 with TRBJ2-7; D perhaps matches TRBD2 (6 bases). The V gene lost 4 bases and the J gene lost 2 bases, with 12 bases spanning the gap. There are 14 residues in the CDR3. In germline, CDR1 is SGHTA, CDR2 FQGNSA. The full variable domain, completed using reference TRBV7-2 and TRBJ2-7, is GAGVSQSPSNKVTEKGKDVELRCDPISGHTALYWYRQSLGQGLEFLIYFQGNSAPDKSGLPSDRFSAERTGGSVSTLTIQRTQQEDSAVYLCASSSGLYAYEQYFGPGTRLTVT.

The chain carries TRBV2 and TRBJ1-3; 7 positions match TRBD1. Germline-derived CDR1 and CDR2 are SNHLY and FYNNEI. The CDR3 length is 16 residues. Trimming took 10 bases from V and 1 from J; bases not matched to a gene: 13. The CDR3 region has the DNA TGTGCCACAGCAGTGGGGGGACAGAGATCTGGAAACACCATATATTTT. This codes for CATAVGGQRSGNTIYF.

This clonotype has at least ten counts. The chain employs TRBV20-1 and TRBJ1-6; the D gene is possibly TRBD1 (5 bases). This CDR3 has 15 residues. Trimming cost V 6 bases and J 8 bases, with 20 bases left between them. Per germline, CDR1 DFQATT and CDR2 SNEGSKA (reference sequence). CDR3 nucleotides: TGCAGTGCCAAGCATGGCAGGGTGACTTATTCACCCCTCCACTTT. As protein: CSAKHGRVTYSPLHF.

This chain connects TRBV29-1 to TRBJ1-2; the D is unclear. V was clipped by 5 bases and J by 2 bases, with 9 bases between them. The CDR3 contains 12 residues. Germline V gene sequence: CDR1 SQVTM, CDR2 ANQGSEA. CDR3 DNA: TGCAGCGTTTCAGCGGGGAACTATGGCTACACCTTC. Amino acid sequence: CSVSAGNYGYTF.